The entry below gives a single T cell receptor beta chain sequence along with its context. Its antigen is currently unknown. The CDR3 contains 12 residues. From germline, CDR1 is SGHDT and CDR2 YYEEEE. Trimming removed 1 base from V and 6 bases from J, with 6 bases in between. The source of the sample is a study of cytotoxic CD8 clonotypes in ibrutinib-treated CLL. Study-level points and caveats: Timing of sampling differed between sustained-remission and progressing patients. Clonality was higher at baseline than in age-matched healthy donors and tracked circulating CD8+ T-cell counts. Clonality went up at the time of ibrutinib response, stayed stable in sustained remission, and later dropped back toward its baseline level at progression. Public clonotypes occurred uncommonly; on treatment, they contracted or remained stable.

Sequencing used immunoSEQ multiplex PCR; TCRdb keeps in-frame clones, though not all of them. This sample has 150,000 or so clones, with around 82% found just once. The receptor was derived from a human donor with chronic lymphocytic leukemia. Specimen: PBMCs, collected after 36 months of ibrutinib treatment. The rearrangement joins TRBV5-6 to TRBJ2-3; D is undetermined. CDR3 in DNA: TGTGCCAGCAGCTTGTTACGGGATACGCAGTATTTT. It encodes CASSLLRDTQYF.